The rows below give T cell receptor beta chains drawn from one sample of a study of T cells in Graves' hyperthyroidism and ophthalmopathy. Using its own MiXCR run on the multiplex PCR reads, TCRdb lists one record per CDR3 protein. The table lists 200,000 to 250,000 distinct CDR3 sequences, roughly 15% of them singletons, with 25% to 30% in the top ten. The sequencing sample was made of blood. The receptors were gathered from a woman aged 18 to 35 with Graves' ophthalmopathy. Both conserved end residues are part of each CDR3. The D gene is left open where the match is weak. Some rows have no size entry. The others give once, few or many, or a class for an expanded clone.

clone size: many
V gene: TRBV10-1
D gene: NA
CDR3 protein: CASSGEGSNTEAFF

clone size: few
V gene: TRBV7-9
D gene: NA
CDR3 protein: CASSPPGAVNEKLFF

clone size: many
V gene: TRBV25-1
D gene: TRBD2
CDR3 protein: CASSDLTSGGADTQYF

clone size: many
V gene: TRBV28
D gene: NA
CDR3 protein: CASSPPQRRGNTIYF

clone size: many
V gene: TRBV28
D gene: TRBD1
CDR3 protein: CASSLSIGQGIYEQYF

clone size: many
V gene: TRBV7-2
D gene: NA
CDR3 protein: CASSSETYNEQFF

clone size: many
V gene: TRBV7-6
D gene: TRBD2
CDR3 protein: CASSPETSSSYEQYF

clone size: many
V gene: TRBV6-1
D gene: TRBD1
CDR3 protein: CASSRGPSGYGYTF

clone size: many
V gene: TRBV5-8
D gene: NA
CDR3 protein: CASSVIYEQYF

clone size: many
V gene: TRBV12-3/TRBV12-4
D gene: NA
CDR3 protein: CASSLDTLGTEAFF

clone size: few
V gene: TRBV9
D gene: NA
CDR3 protein: CASSVACDTQYF

clone size: many
V gene: TRBV29-1
D gene: TRBD1
CDR3 protein: CSVVGWGRGLFGNTIYF

clone size: NA
V gene: TRBV27
D gene: TRBD2
CDR3 protein: CASGLWASGGDEQYF

clone size: many
V gene: TRBV29-1
D gene: TRBD2
CDR3 protein: CSAVPGLAGGPNTGELFF

clone size: many
V gene: TRBV7-9
D gene: TRBD2
CDR3 protein: CASSLSGRSAYNEQFF

clone size: NA
V gene: TRBV6-5
D gene: TRBD2
CDR3 protein: CASSYREPAGGHEQYF

clone size: few
V gene: TRBV19
D gene: NA
CDR3 protein: CASSAPGAISEQYF

clone size: few
V gene: TRBV3-1
D gene: TRBD2
CDR3 protein: CATGLAGVTYNEQFF

clone size: many
V gene: TRBV7-9
D gene: TRBD2
CDR3 protein: CASSSPAGGYNEQFF

clone size: many
V gene: TRBV6-5
D gene: NA
CDR3 protein: CASSYSKRADRSHTIYF

clone size: many
V gene: TRBV19
D gene: NA
CDR3 protein: CASSRSGDGWAQYF

clone size: few
V gene: TRBV19
D gene: NA
CDR3 protein: CASSMGVGVNEQFF

clone size: many
V gene: TRBV5-5
D gene: NA
CDR3 protein: CASSLLTDGYTF

clone size: many
V gene: TRBV7-6
D gene: NA
CDR3 protein: CASSLKFWGSSYNEQFF

clone size: many
V gene: TRBV14
D gene: TRBD2
CDR3 protein: CASSQRREDYEQYF